This TCR beta chain was obtained from a study of blood T cell repertoires in COVID-19. Method: immunoSEQ multiplex PCR; TCRdb's copy keeps in-frame clones and lacks some. Seen here are 220,000 or so clones, 80% to 85% observed once, and the top ten hold approximately 6.5%. Deletions cut 4 bases from V and 8 bases from J, with 13 bases between. The germline gives CDR1 KGHDR, CDR2 SFDVKD. The CDR3 extends over 13 amino acids. Participant ages covered about 18 to 95 years across 24 US areas. For recovered donors of Cohort 3, there were two negative PCRs, clearance, or symptom resolution. Specimen: PBMCs or T cells enriched from blood (not recorded which). V and J are TRBV24-1 and TRBJ1-1; possible D gene TRBD1, 6 bases. The clonotype was recovered from a woman aged 40 to 50 who had recovered from COVID-19. The CDR3 loop reads CATSDEWTAEAFF. The CDR3 DNA is TGTGCCACCAGTGACGAATGGACAGCGGAAGCTTTCTTT.